The clone carrying this T cell receptor (beta chain) has a single count. The naive CD8 subset, CD45RO-negative cells positively selected for CCR7, excluded terminally differentiated effector memory CD45RA+ cells. This specimen comes from a study of shared clonotypes between healthy human individuals. The length of the CDR3 is 15 residues. V lost 3 bases and J lost 6, with 14 bases in between. Germline values: CDR1 MNHEY, CDR2 SMNVEV (reference sequence). Sequencing was performed with immunoSEQ multiplex PCR; in TCRdb, only in-frame clones are kept and a portion is missing. The profile shows over 2,000,000 clones, 80% to 95% of them singletons.

The sequenced sample consisted of naive CD8+ T cells from PBMCs. This sequence joins TRBV27 and TRBJ2-2, with D tentatively TRBD1 or TRBD2 (5 bases each). This TCR came from a man aged 18 to 30 in good health. Some clones in this sample may be carry-over from other donors' samples. CDR3 sequence (DNA): TGTGCCAGCAGTTTGGGTGGGGGTATCGCCGGGGAGCTGTTTTTT. Translation: CASSLGGGIAGELFF.